This T cell receptor beta chain stems from a study of cytomegalovirus exposure and HLA in healthy donors (dated by TCRdb to between 2016 and 2019). With regard to the full study: According to an earlier analysis of around 600 of the donors, 150 million to 200 million T cells yielded 120 million or so unique TCR beta sequences and 250 to 350 Gb of sequence data. In a later genetic analysis, genome-wide SNP genotypes for about three fifths of the roughly 670 donors were used, and that subset was treated as a discovery cohort. A later analysis re-analyzed previously published TCR beta repertoires from approximately 670 donors and added high-resolution HLA genotyping to study TCR occurrence patterns. To predict cytomegalovirus infection status, the study brought together high-throughput TCR immunosequencing, statistical association of individual TCRs with disease status, and machine learning. Typing coverage varied by locus: roughly 629-640 donors for A, B, C, DRB1 and DQB1; approximately 560 for DQA1; more than 600 for DPA1; 450 to 480 for DPB1. Roughly 5 DR-DQ haplotypes were handled as single units for association and clustering because linkage in the cohort was strong. Donor age, sex, ethnicity and CMV serostatus were collected together with the repertoire data. Along with the approximately 700-subject first cohort, a separate validation cohort of over 90 different subjects was used. The T cell repertoires of 550 to 850 subjects were profiled by immunosequencing and related to cytomegalovirus serostatus. Among roughly 400 genotyped donors of the cohort, an average of around 240,000 unique TCR beta nucleotide sequences were sequenced per donor, approximately 20% of them non-productive. About 330 gigabases of sequencing data and around 85 million unique TCR sequences made up an early release that covered approximately 650 HLA-typed donors. In an earlier analysis of 587 of the donors, high-throughput TCR beta sequencing was used to judge whether each TCR beta V gene segment behaved as functional or pseudogenic. Every repertoire in the discovery cohort had been generated on one and the same sequencing platform. Class I and class II HLA loci were covered by the typing at four-digit resolution. The genetic ancestry cluster associated with self-reported Caucasian donors included roughly four fifths of the 300 to 450 genotyped donors. Rather than using new phenotypic data, the later analysis identified candidate immune exposures from TCR beta sequences and from how often those sequences occurred across donors. The study aimed to test whether signatures of past pathogen exposure could be identified by cataloging public T cell receptors. What the work shows at the level of the full study, not this receptor alone: Strong co-occurrence of HLA alleles, especially DR and DQ, made assigning TCR associations to individual alleles difficult. The study gave a list of more than 150 TCR beta chains associated with cytomegalovirus. The sequencing pipeline was judged likely to have produced a cluster of highly shared sequence variants as a technical artifact. An association between a missense DCLRE1C variant and V-gene and J-gene trimming of TCR beta chains was found in a later genetic analysis and replicated in an independent cohort. In both the original and validation cohorts, the classifier was reported to diagnose cytomegalovirus status with high specificity and sensitivity. Across donors, most TCR sequences were observed very rarely, whereas some public TCRs were present in many individuals. A further reported finding was that TCR beta sequences accurately predicted the HLA-A and HLA-B alleles for most subjects in the first cohort. According to a later genetic analysis, donors in an Asian-associated ancestry cluster had fewer N-insertions in productive TCRs than the roughly 670-donor mean. Correlated functional status among segregating V segments might be attributable to linkage disequilibrium, but an unknown experimental factor could not be ruled out. Because HLA typing was missing for some donors at each locus, association tests included only the typed subset. A later analysis associated 15,000 or so TCR beta sequences with specific HLA alleles at a false discovery rate of 0.05. The only immune exposure information available for the cohort was CMV serostatus. Most CMV-associated TCR beta chains appeared to be HLA-restricted in a later analysis, and the HLA associations seemed to be driven largely by CMV exposure. In a later analysis, the rate of TCR association differed among HLA loci, with DRB1 alleles having the most associated TCRs and HLA-C alleles having the fewest. In a later analysis, several top co-occurrence clusters were reported to appear linked to parvovirus B19, influenza, CMV and Epstein-Barr virus. According to the authors, the approach could potentially be generalized to other disease states and immunological phenotypes. In vitro tests confirmed that a few of the cytomegalovirus-associated TCR beta chains recognize cytomegalovirus antigens. The presence/absence analyses assumed that sequencing depth was roughly uniform across donors, and that assumption may not be true. The earlier analysis of approximately 560 of the donors excluded about 16 rarely observed V segments, including chromosome 9 orphons, because counts were too low. The cohort was sequenced for TCR beta chains only, and without alpha or paired-chain data the features that could be detected were limited. In an earlier analysis of about 540 of the donors, most TCR beta V segments were observed in productive rearrangements about 87% or about 30% of the time, broadly matching IMGT annotations. Some IMGT-functional V segments, including TRBV6-2 and TRBV6-3, could not be distinguished by the 87-base-pair reads and were therefore excluded. A later analysis found that HLA-associated TCR beta chains were more clonally expanded and had lower generation probabilities than equally common non-associated chains.

Library creation used the immunoSEQ multiplex PCR assay. The multiplex PCR relied on a mix of 60 forward primers for TCR Vbeta segments and 13 reverse primers for TCR Jbeta segments. The CDR3 region of rearranged TCR beta genes was amplified from genomic DNA by a multiplex PCR assay. The amplified TCR beta libraries were sequenced on the Illumina HiSeq System as 87-base-pair reads. In the authors' own workflow: Across the 666 repertoires, a later analysis counted 80 million or so unique TCR beta chains, roughly 11 million of which were shared by at least two donors. Raw reads were error-corrected and collapsed into unique sequences by a nearest-neighbor algorithm in which closely related sequences were merged to remove PCR and sequencing errors. Alignment of CDR3 sequences to IMGT reference sequences was used to assign V, D and J gene segments. For a sequence to be retained, a match of at least six nucleotides was required to both a V gene segment and a J gene segment. Rearrangements were called productive when the CDR3 lacked stop codons and stayed in frame with V and J; all others were non-productive. CDR3 was defined by IMGT convention, running from the second conserved V-encoded cysteine to the conserved J-encoded phenylalanine. In an earlier analysis of more than 550 of the donors, sequences lacking an unambiguous match to a single V gene segment were excluded. An earlier analysis of some 500 of the donors classified V segments as functional when productive rearrangements were above 56.7% and as segregating when the standard deviation between donors was above 5%. A statistical classification framework was developed to diagnose cytomegalovirus status using the catalog of TCR beta chain sequences. In a later analysis, TCR nucleotide sequences were compared against IMGT/GENE-DB human TR gene sequences so that V and J genes could be assigned. The TCRdist pipeline was used in a later analysis to assign CDR3 sequences and most-parsimonious VDJ recombination scenarios. In a later analysis, every TCR beta chain was defined by the combination of its CDR3 amino acid sequence and its V-gene family, and reads without a unique V-gene family were dropped. To address suspected cross-contamination and a sequencing artifact, a later analysis removed several hundred highly shared, low-generation-probability nucleotide sequences. A later analysis calculated a clonal expansion index for each public chain from normalized within-repertoire ranks of inferred template counts. In a later analysis, generation probabilities were computed with a VDJ recombination model fitted to out-of-frame rearrangements, and the resulting probabilities were checked against IGoR. In a later analysis, hypergeometric tests were used to score TCR-TCR, TCR-HLA and TCR-CMV co-occurrence, with a repertoire-size bias correction applied to TCR pairs. In a later analysis, false discovery rates were estimated by permuting HLA or CMV assignments 20 times. A later analysis grouped co-occurring TCRs with DBSCAN, adding TCRdist sequence similarity when clustering within HLA-allele-positive subsets. Co-occurrence clustering excluded repertoires with fewer than 30,000 or more than 120,000 public chains, plus five with anomalous nucleotide sharing. TCRdb retrieved this table from immuneACCESS and kept in-frame rearrangements only. Not all clones are present; in checked studies, unresolved V genes account for under half, and no reason is known for the remainder. V and J calls and clone size are given by that table; D and trimming were obtained from the DNA. This sample holds some 190,000 clones; around 79% were observed only once. About 1.4% of the sample lies in the top ten.

In the case of this clone: Its recognized antigen is unknown. The input lacks base qualities; no much larger clone sits a single base away.

The cohort consisted of approximately 690 healthy bone marrow donors. At the time of sampling, every cohort member was nominally healthy, though immune exposures that went unrecorded were likely present. The donor was CMV seronegative and belonged to the group of 320 or so seronegative cohort members. A peripheral blood sample was collected from each donor, and TCR beta sequencing was performed on peripheral blood mononuclear cells. The Qiagen DNeasy Blood Extraction Kit was used to extract genomic DNA from the blood cell samples. The cysteine opens and the phenylalanine closes a CDR3 of 16 amino acids. This entry keeps only the CDR3 DNA: 48 bases, framed from base 1. CDR1 and CDR2, looked up from the germline V gene, are SGHDT and YYEEEE. The junction shows trimming of 0 bases on V and 2 bases on J, and the gene matches do not reach 3 bases of it.

Sequencing was carried out using PBMCs. The sequence was collected from a woman between 45 and 65 years old in good health and CMV-seronegative. The rearranged segments are TRBV5-6 and TRBJ2-1; TRBD1 fits 9 bases in the junction. The CDR3 has the sequence CASSLDRGRTYNEQFF. The bases are TGTGCCAGCAGCTTGGACAGGGGGCGGACCTACAATGAGCAGTTCTTC.